This TCR beta chain originates from a study of OX40 agonist ivuxolimab in advanced cancers. Turning to the study itself: Past anti-PD-1, anti-PD-L1 or anti-CTLA-4 therapy was accepted, and roughly 42% had received some. Whole-study findings and limits: Low levels of normalized T-cell clonal expansion also appeared in some nonresponders. Compared with others, partial responders at 0.1-3.0 mg/kg displayed clonal expansion among the lowest. Dose levels from 0.1 to 3.0 mg/kg saw CD4+ and CD8+ blood T cells expand clonally by week 6.

TCRdb's copy holds only in-frame clones and misses some; the assay was immunoSEQ multiplex PCR. The repertoire has around 81,000 clones, over 75% of them found once; the top ten carry 0.75% to 1%. Of note for this clone: Its antigen is currently unknown.

Trimming took 1 base from V and 8 from J, leaving 5 bases between them. Germline V gene data show CDR1 as GTSNPN and CDR2 as SVGIG (reference sequence). The CDR3 consists of 10 residues. The chain links TRBV30 to TRBJ1-1; D ambiguous. Specimen: CD4+ or CD8+ T cells sorted from blood, collected in a trial of the OX40 agonist ivuxolimab. This TCR was recovered from an adult with an advanced solid tumor such as melanoma, head and neck, liver or kidney cancer. This chain's CDR3 is CAWSEREAFF. In DNA, the CDR3 is TGTGCCTGGAGTGAGAGAGAAGCTTTCTTT.